The clone carrying this T cell receptor (beta chain) was observed a single time. Its antigen is not known. The CDR3 is 17 amino acids. V trimming: 5 bases; J trimming: 3 bases; junction bases outside the gene matches: 14. The germline CDR1 and CDR2 sequences are ENHRY and SYGVKD. This entry belongs to a study of cytomegalovirus exposure and HLA in healthy donors. Whole-study findings and limits: The Asian-associated ancestry cluster reportedly had fewer N-insertions than the roughly 720-donor mean in a later analysis. A missense DCLRE1C variant was associated with V- and J-gene trimming of TCR beta chains in a later analysis, and an independent cohort replicated the association. Earlier results showed most TCR beta V segments being productive about 90% or about 30% of the time. The study recorded about 160 TCR beta chains that were cytomegalovirus-associated.

60 Vbeta and 13 Jbeta primers were used in PCR. Measured with immunoSEQ multiplex PCR; TCRdb has only the in-frame clones, and not every one. This table holds roughly 100,000 clones, around 82% found once. Sequencing was done on a sample of PBMCs. The clonotype was recovered from a woman between 40 and 50 years old in good health and CMV-seronegative. The genes are TRBV10-3 and TRBJ2-3; TRBD2 matches 7 bases. CDR3 bases: TGTGCCATCAGTCCCGGGGAGGGACCCCGGGCGACAGATACGCAGTATTTT. Translating gives CAISPGEGPRATDTQYF.